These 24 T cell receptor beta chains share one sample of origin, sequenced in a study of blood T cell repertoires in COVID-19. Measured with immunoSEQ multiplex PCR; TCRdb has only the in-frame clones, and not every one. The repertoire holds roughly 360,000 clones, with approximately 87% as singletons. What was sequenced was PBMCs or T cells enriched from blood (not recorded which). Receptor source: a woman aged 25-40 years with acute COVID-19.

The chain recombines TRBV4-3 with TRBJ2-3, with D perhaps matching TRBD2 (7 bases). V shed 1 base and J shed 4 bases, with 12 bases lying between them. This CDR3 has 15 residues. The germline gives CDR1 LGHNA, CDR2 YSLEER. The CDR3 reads CASSQGGGLPDTQYF. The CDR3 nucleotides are TGCGCCAGCAGCCAAGGGGGGGGCCTACCAGATACGCAGTATTTT.

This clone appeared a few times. CDR3 protein: CASSLTRSDTQYF. CDR3 DNA sequence: TGTGCCAGCAGCTTAACTCGGTCAGATACGCAGTATTTT. The chain recombines TRBV7-3 with TRBJ2-3; no clear D. The CDR3 has 13 residues. Germline V CDR1 and CDR2: SGHTA, FQGTGA. With 0 bases removed from V and 4 bases from J, the gap between germline ends came to 5 bases. The full variable domain, its missing parts supplied by reference TRBV7-3 and TRBJ2-3, is GAGVSQTPSNKVTEKGKYVELRCDPISGHTALYWYRQSLGQGPEFLIYFQGTGAADDSGLPNDRFFAVRPEGSVSTLKIQRTERGDSAVYLCASSLTRSDTQYFGPGTRLTVL.

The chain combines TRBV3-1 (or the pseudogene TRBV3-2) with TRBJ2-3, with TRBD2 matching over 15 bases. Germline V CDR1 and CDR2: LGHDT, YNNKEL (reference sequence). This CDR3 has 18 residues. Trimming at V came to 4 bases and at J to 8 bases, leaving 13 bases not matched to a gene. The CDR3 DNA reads TGTGCCAGCAGCCTGCCGGGACTAGCGGGGGGCTTGAAAGGTACGCAGTATTTT. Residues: CASSLPGLAGGLKGTQYF.

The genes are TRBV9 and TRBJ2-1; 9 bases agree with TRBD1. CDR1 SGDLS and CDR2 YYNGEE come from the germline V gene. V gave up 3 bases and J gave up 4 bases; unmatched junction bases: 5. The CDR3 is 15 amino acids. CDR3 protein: CASSAGTGSYNEQFF. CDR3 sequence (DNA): TGTGCCAGCAGCGCTGGGACAGGGAGTTACAATGAGCAGTTCTTC.

CDR3 DNA sequence: TGTGCCAGCAGCGTATTCGGTGTACCAAACAATGAGCAGTTCTTC. Its translation: CASSVFGVPNNEQFF. The chain combines TRBV9 with TRBJ2-1; D ambiguous. CDR1 and CDR2 (germline): SGDLS, YYNGEE. The CDR3 length is 15 residues. The germline V and J ends were trimmed by 1 base and 5 bases, with 13 bases remaining between them. The full variable domain, with the rest looked up from reference TRBV9 and TRBJ2-1, is DSGVTQTPKHLITATGQRVTLRCSPRSGDLSVYWYQQSLDQGLQFLIQYYNGEERAKGNILERFSAQQFPDLHSELNLSSLELGDSALYFCASSVFGVPNNEQFFGPGTRLTVL.

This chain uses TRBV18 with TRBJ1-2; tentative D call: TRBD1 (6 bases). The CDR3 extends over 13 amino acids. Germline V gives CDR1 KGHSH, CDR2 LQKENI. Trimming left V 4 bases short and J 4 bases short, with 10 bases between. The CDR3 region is CASSQTGSYGYTF. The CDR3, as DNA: TGTGCCAGCTCACAGACAGGCAGCTATGGCTACACCTTC. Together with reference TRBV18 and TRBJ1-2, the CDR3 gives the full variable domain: NAGVMQNPRHLVRRRGQEARLRCSPMKGHSHVYWYRQLPEEGLKFMVYLQKENIIDESGMPKERFSAEFPKEGPSILRIQQVVRGDSAAYFCASSQTGSYGYTFGSGTRLTVV.

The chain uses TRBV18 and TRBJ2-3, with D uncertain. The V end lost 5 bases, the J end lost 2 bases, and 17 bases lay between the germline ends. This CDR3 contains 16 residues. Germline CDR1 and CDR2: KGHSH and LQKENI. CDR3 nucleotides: TGTGCCAGCTCAGGTTTAGGCACTATCGACACAGATACGCAGTATTTT. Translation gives CASSGLGTIDTDTQYF.

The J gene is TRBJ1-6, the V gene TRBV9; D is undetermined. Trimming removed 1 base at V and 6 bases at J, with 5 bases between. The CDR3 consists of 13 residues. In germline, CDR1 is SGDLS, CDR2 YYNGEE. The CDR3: CASSVIGNSPLHF. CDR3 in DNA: TGTGCCAGCAGCGTAATCGGTAATTCACCCCTCCACTTT.

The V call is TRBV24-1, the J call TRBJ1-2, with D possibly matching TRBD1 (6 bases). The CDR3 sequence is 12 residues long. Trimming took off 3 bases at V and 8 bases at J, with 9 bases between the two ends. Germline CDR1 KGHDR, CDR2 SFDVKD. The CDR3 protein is CATSDVTGGYTF. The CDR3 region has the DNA TGTGCCACCAGTGATGTGACAGGAGGCTACACCTTC.

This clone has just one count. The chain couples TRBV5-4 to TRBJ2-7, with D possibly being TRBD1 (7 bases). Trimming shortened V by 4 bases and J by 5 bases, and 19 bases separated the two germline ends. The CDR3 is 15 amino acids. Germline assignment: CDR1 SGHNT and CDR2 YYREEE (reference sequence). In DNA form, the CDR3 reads TGTGCCAGCAGCACGAGACAGGGTGGGAGGAACGAGCAGTACTTC. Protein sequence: CASSTRQGGRNEQYF.

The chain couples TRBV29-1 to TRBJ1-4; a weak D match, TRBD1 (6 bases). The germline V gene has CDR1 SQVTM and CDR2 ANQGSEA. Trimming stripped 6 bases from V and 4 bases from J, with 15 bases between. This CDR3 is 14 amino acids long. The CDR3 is CSVTETGLNEKLFF. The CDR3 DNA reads TGCAGCGTCACAGAGACAGGACTTAATGAAAAACTGTTTTTT.

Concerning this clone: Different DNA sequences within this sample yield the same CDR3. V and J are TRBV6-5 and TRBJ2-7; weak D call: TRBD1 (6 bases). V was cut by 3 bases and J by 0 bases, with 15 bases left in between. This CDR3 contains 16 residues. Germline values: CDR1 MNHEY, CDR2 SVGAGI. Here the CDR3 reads CASSYSGARSSYEQYF. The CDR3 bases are TGTGCCAGCAGTTATTCAGGGGCGAGAAGCTCCTACGAGCAGTACTTC.

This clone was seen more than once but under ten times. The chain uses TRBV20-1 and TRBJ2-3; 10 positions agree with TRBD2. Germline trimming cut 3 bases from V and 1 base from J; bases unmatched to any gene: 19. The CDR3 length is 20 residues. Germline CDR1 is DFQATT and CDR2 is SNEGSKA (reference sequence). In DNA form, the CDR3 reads TGCAGTGCTAGTCCTTGGGTAGCGGGGGGACTGGTTCGTGGCACAGATACGCAGTATTTT. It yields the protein CSASPWVAGGLVRGTDTQYF.

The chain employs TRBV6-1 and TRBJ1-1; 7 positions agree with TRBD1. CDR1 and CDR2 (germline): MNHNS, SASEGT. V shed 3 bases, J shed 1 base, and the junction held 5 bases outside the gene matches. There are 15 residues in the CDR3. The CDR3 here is CASSDPGQANTEAFF. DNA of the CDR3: TGTGCCAGCAGTGATCCAGGACAGGCGAACACTGAAGCTTTCTTT.

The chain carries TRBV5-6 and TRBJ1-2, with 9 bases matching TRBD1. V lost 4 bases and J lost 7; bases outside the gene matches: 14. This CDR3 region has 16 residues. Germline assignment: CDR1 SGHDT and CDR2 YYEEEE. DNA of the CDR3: TGTGCCAGCAGCGGGGATTTTGGGACAGGGTTTGGTGGCTACACCTTC. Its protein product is CASSGDFGTGFGGYTF.

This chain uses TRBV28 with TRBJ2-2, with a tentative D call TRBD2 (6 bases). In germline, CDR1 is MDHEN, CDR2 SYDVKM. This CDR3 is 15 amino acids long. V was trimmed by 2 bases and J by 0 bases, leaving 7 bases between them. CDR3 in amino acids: CASSLGGANTGELFF. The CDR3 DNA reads TGTGCCAGCAGTTTAGGAGGGGCGAACACCGGGGAGCTGTTTTTT. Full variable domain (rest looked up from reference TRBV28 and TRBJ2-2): DVKVTQSSRYLVKRTGEKVFLECVQDMDHENMFWYRQDPGLGLRLIYFSYDVKMKEKGDIPEGYSVSREKKERFSLILESASTNQTSMYLCASSLGGANTGELFFGEGSRLTVL.

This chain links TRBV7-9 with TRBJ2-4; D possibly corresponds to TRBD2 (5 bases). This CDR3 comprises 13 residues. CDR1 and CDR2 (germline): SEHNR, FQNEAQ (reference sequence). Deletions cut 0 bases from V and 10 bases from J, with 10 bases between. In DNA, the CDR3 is TGTGCCAGCAGCTTAGCGGATTCGGGGATTCAGTACTTC. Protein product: CASSLADSGIQYF.

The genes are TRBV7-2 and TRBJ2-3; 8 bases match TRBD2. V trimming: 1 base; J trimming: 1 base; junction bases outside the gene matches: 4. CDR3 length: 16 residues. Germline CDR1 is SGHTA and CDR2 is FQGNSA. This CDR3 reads CASSLVGRGGTDTQYF. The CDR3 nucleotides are TGTGCCAGCAGCTTAGTAGGGCGGGGGGGCACAGATACGCAGTATTTT.

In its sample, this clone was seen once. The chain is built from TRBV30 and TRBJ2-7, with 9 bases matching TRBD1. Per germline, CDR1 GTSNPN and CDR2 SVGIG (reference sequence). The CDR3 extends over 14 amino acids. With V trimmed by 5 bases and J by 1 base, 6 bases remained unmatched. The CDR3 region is CAWGTGFTSYEQYF. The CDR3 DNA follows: TGTGCCTGGGGGACAGGGTTTACGTCCTACGAGCAGTACTTC.

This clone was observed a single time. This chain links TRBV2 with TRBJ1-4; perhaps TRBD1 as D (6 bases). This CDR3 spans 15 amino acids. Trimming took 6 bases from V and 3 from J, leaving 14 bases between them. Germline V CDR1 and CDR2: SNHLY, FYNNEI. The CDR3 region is CASRKDRTSNEKLFF. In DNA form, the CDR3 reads TGTGCCAGCAGAAAAGACAGGACCTCTAATGAAAAACTGTTTTTT.

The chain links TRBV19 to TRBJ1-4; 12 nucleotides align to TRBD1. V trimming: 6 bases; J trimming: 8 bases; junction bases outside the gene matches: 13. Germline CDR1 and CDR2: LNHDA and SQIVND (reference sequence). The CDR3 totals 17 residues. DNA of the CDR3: TGTGCCAGTAGGAGACGGGGACAGGGGGCGACTCTCGAAAAACTGTTTTTT. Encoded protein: CASRRRGQGATLEKLFF. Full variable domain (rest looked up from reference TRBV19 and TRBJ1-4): DGGITQSPKYLFRKEGQNVTLSCEQNLNHDAMYWYRQDPGQGLRLIYYSQIVNDFQKGDIAEGYSVSREKKESFPLTVTSAQKNPTAFYLCASRRRGQGATLEKLFFGSGTQLSVL.

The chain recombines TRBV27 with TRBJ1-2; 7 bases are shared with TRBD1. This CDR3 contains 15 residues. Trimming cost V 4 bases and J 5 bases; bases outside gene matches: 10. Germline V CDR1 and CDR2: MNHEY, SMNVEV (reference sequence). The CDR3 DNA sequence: TGTGCCAGCAGTTCGACCCGAGGGGGCGGTTATGGCTACACCTTC. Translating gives CASSSTRGGGYGYTF.

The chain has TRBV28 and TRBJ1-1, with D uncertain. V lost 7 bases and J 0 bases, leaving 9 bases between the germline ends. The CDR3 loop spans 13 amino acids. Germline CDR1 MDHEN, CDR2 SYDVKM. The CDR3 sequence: CASNGEVNTEAFF. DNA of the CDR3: TGTGCCAGCAATGGAGAGGTGAACACTGAAGCTTTCTTT.

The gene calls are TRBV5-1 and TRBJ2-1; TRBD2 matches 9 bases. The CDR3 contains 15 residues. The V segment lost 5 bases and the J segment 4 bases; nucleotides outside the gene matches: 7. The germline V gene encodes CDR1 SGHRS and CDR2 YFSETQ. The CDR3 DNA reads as TGCGCCAGCAGTGAACGGACTAGCGCTTACAATGAGCAGTTCTTC. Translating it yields CASSERTSAYNEQFF.